The 15 T cell receptor beta chains below come from one sample, sequenced in a study of cytomegalovirus exposure and HLA in healthy donors. Amplification used 60 Vbeta primers and 13 Jbeta primers. Clones were sequenced by immunoSEQ multiplex PCR, and TCRdb holds only the in-frame ones, with some missing. The repertoire includes 150,000 to 200,000 clones, 77% of them detected once, and 1.5% to 2% sits in the top ten. The sequencing sample was made of PBMCs. All receptors derive from a woman aged 25 to 39 in good health and CMV-seronegative.

V is TRBV28 and J is TRBJ1-5, with TRBD1 matching over 7 bases. Trimming cost V 3 bases and J 5 bases; bases outside gene matches: 7. The germline CDR1 and CDR2 sequences are MDHEN and SYDVKM. The CDR3 contains 15 residues. CDR3 DNA: TGTGCCAGCAGTTTGGACAGGAGTAAGTATCAGCCCCAGCATTTT. Residues: CASSLDRSKYQPQHF.

The rearrangement links TRBV7-4 to TRBJ1-2; 8 nucleotides align to TRBD1. The J segment lost 5 bases and the V segment lost 7 bases, leaving 12 bases of the junction unmatched. CDR3 length: 15 amino acids. Germline V gene lookup returns CDR1 SGHVT and CDR2 SQSDAQ. CDR3: CASIKLNRDRYGYTF. As DNA, the CDR3 is TGTGCCAGCATAAAGCTGAACCGGGACAGGTATGGCTACACCTTC.

This clone has just a few counts. This chain uses TRBV19 with TRBJ1-2; 8 nucleotides match TRBD1. The J segment lost 4 bases and the V segment lost 3 bases, leaving 10 bases of the junction unmatched. Germline CDR1 LNHDA, CDR2 SQIVND (reference sequence). This CDR3 contains 16 residues. The CDR3 here is CASSITLDRGLYGYTF. Here the CDR3 DNA reads TGTGCCAGTAGTATTACATTAGACAGGGGCCTCTATGGCTACACCTTC.

DNA of the CDR3: TGTGCCAGCAGCCTAGGGACTAGCGGATGGGAGACAGATACGCAGTATTTT. This translates into CASSLGTSGWETDTQYF. This chain connects TRBV11-2 to TRBJ2-3, with 11 bases lining up with TRBD2. Germline V gene data show CDR1 as SGHAT and CDR2 as FQNNGV. CDR3 length: 17 residues. J lost 3 bases, V lost 5 bases, and 10 bases had no gene match.

Only one count was recorded for this clone. The chain is built from TRBV6-5 and TRBJ2-7, with a tentative D call TRBD2 (5 bases). Germline CDR1 MNHEY, CDR2 SVGAGI. The CDR3 covers 14 residues. Trimming shortened V by 4 bases and J by 4 bases, and 14 bases separated the two germline ends. The CDR3 DNA sequence: TGTGCCAGCAGTTTTGGGCCCCGAGGGTACGAGCAGTACTTC. Protein: CASSFGPRGYEQYF.

The rearrangement uses TRBV5-4 and TRBJ2-5, with 7 bases aligning to TRBD2. The CDR3 length is 15 residues. Germline lookup yields CDR1 SGHNT and CDR2 YYREEE (reference sequence). V was pared by 4 bases and J by 3 bases, with 9 bases of the junction left unmatched. CDR3 residues: CASSGAGTTEETQYF. CDR3 in DNA: TGTGCCAGCAGCGGAGCCGGGACTACTGAAGAGACCCAGTACTTC.

This chain uses TRBV5-1 with TRBJ2-3; 7 bases align to TRBD2. The CDR3 has 13 residues. Germline V gives CDR1 SGHRS, CDR2 YFSETQ. The J segment lost 5 bases and the V segment lost 7 bases, leaving 7 bases of the junction unmatched. The CDR3 protein is CASGPIAGDTQYF. The CDR3 region has the DNA TGCGCCAGCGGACCGATAGCGGGAGATACGCAGTATTTT.

This clone was picked up a small number of times. The genes are TRBV13 and TRBJ2-7; no clear D gene. Germline CDR1 reads PRHDT; CDR2 reads FYEKMQ (reference sequence). CDR3 length: 15 amino acids. Trimming removed 1 base from V and 3 bases from J, with 13 bases in between. CDR3 bases: TGTGCCAGCAGCTTAGCCCCCCGTGGCCGCTACGAGCAGTACTTC. The encoded protein is CASSLAPRGRYEQYF.

The chain uses TRBV27 and TRBJ1-1; 7 bases align to TRBD1. The CDR3 covers 13 residues. The trim removed 4 bases at V and 1 base at J, leaving 0 bases unmatched. Germline values: CDR1 MNHEY, CDR2 SMNVEV (reference sequence). The CDR3 nucleotides are TGTGCCAGCAGTTACAGGGGGAACACTGAAGCTTTCTTT. It yields the protein CASSYRGNTEAFF.

This sequence joins TRBV7-3 and TRBJ2-3; 11 nucleotides align to TRBD2. The CDR3 length is 15 residues. Trimming removed 5 bases from V and 1 base from J; junction bases left unmatched: 2. The V gene's germline CDR1 is SGHTA and CDR2 FQGTGA. The CDR3 sequence is CASSLLAGGTDTQYF. DNA for the CDR3: TGTGCCAGCAGCCTACTAGCGGGAGGCACAGATACGCAGTATTTT. The whole variable domain, filled in from reference TRBV7-3 and TRBJ2-3, reads GAGVSQTPSNKVTEKGKYVELRCDPISGHTALYWYRQSLGQGPEFLIYFQGTGAADDSGLPNDRFFAVRPEGSVSTLKIQRTERGDSAVYLCASSLLAGGTDTQYFGPGTRLTVL.

The gene calls are TRBV4-1 and TRBJ2-3, with D possibly matching TRBD1 (6 bases). CDR1 is MGHRA, CDR2 YSYEKL, per germline. The ends were cut back, 0 bases at V and 4 bases at J, with 14 bases in the middle. This CDR3 has 16 residues. CDR3 protein: CASSQDLRTAADTQYF. CDR3 DNA: TGCGCCAGCAGCCAAGACTTGAGGACAGCCGCAGATACGCAGTATTTT.

As regards this clone: At the DNA level, this CDR3 is encoded by other sequences in the same sample as well. This chain connects TRBV5-6 to TRBJ1-5, with 9 bases lining up with TRBD1. This CDR3 has 19 amino acids. With V trimmed by 1 base and J by 4 bases, 15 bases remained unmatched. The germline V gene encodes CDR1 SGHDT and CDR2 YYEEEE. CDR3 bases: TGTGCCAGCAGCTTGAGTGGGTTTTTGGGACAGGGTAATAATCAGCCCCAGCATTTT. It translates to CASSLSGFLGQGNNQPQHF. The complete variable domain, with remaining parts taken from reference TRBV5-6 and TRBJ1-5, reads DAGVTQSPTHLIKTRGQQVTLRCSPKSGHDTVSWYQQALGQGPQFIFQYYEEEERQRGNFPDRFSGHQFPNYSSELNVNALLLGDSALYLCASSLSGFLGQGNNQPQHFGDGTRLSIL.

V is TRBV11-1 and J is TRBJ2-7; D is perhaps TRBD1 (5 bases). This CDR3 is 14 amino acids long. The V and J ends lost 1 base and 1 base respectively, with 8 bases between them. CDR1 and CDR2 (germline): SGHAT, FQDESV (reference sequence). The CDR3 region is CASSLVGQSYEQYF. In nucleotides, the CDR3 is TGTGCCAGCAGCTTAGTGGGGCAGTCCTACGAGCAGTACTTC.

The chain joins TRBV19 to TRBJ2-7; 7 nucleotides match TRBD2. CDR3 size: 15 residues. Trimming at V came to 5 bases and at J to 1 base, leaving 8 bases not matched to a gene. Germline values: CDR1 LNHDA, CDR2 SQIVND (reference sequence). CDR3 bases: TGTGCCAGTAGTGCAGAAGCGGGAAGGTCCTACGAGCAGTACTTC. Its translation: CASSAEAGRSYEQYF.

CDR3: CASVPSGTGGREQYF. The CDR3, as DNA: TGTGCCAGCGTTCCTTCCGGGACAGGGGGCAGGGAGCAGTACTTC. This chain joins TRBV6-5 and TRBJ2-7; 12 nucleotides align to TRBD1. The CDR3 totals 15 residues. Germline values: CDR1 MNHEY, CDR2 SVGAGI. The trim removed 8 bases at V and 7 bases at J, leaving 12 bases unmatched.